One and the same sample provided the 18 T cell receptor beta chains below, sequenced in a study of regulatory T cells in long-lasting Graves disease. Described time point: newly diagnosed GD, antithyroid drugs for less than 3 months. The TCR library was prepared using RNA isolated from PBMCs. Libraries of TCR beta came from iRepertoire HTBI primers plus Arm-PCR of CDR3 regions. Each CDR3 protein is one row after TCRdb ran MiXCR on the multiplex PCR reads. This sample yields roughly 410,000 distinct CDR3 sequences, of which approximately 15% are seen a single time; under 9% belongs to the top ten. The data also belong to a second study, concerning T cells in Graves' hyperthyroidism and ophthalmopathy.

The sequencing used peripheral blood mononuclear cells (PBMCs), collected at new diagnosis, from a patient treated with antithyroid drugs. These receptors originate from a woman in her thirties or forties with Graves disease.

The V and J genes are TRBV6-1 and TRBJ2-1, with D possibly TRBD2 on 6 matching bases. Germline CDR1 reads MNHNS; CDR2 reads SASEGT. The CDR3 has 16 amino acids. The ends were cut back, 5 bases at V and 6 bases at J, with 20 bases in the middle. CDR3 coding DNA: TGTGCCAGCAGTACCACCGGGACTCCTCTCTGCAATGAGCAGTTCTTC. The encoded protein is CASSTTGTPLCNEQFF.

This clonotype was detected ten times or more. CDR3 loop: CASSPAGELDTEAFF. The CDR3 nucleotides are TGTGCCAGCAGCCCAGCGGGGGAGTTGGACACTGAAGCTTTCTTT. V gene TRBV11-3 combines with J gene TRBJ1-1; weak D call: TRBD1 (5 bases). The V gene's germline CDR1 is SGHNT and CDR2 YENEEA. V was clipped by 5 bases and J by 3 bases, with 16 bases between them. The CDR3 covers 15 residues.

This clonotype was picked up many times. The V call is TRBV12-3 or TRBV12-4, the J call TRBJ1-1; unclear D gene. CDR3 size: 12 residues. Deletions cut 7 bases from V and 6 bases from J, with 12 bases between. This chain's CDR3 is CASILGGSEAFF. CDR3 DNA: TGTGCCAGCATTCTGGGAGGGTCTGAAGCTTTCTTT.

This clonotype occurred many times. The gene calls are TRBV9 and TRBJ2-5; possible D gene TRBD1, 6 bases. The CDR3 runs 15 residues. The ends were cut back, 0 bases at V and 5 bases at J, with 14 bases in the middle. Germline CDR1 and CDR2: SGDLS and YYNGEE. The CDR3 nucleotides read TGTGCCAGCAGCGTAGATAGGGGGTATGGGGAGACCCAGTACTTC. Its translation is CASSVDRGYGETQYF.

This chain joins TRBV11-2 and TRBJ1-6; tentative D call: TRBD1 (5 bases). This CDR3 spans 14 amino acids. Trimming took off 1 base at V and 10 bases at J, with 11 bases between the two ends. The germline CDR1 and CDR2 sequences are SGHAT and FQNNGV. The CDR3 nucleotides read TGTGCCAGCAGCTTAGCCAGGGTCAACTCACCCCTCCACTTT. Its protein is CASSLARVNSPLHF.

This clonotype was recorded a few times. The CDR3: CASSPSGGRNQPQHF. CDR3 sequence (DNA): TGTGCCAGCAGCCCAAGTGGGGGCCGCAATCAGCCCCAGCATTTT. This chain links TRBV7-8 with TRBJ1-5; TRBD1 is a possible D gene (6 bases). V lost 5 bases, J lost 2 bases, and 13 bases lay in between. CDR1 is SGHVS and CDR2 is FQNEAQ in the germline V gene. There are 15 residues in the CDR3. Variable domain in full (rest from reference TRBV7-8 and TRBJ1-5): GAGVSQSPRYKVAKRGQDVALRCDPISGHVSLFWYQQALGQGPEFLTYFQNEAQLDKSGLPSDRFFAERPEGSVSTLKIQRTQQEDSAVYLCASSPSGGRNQPQHFGDGTRLSIL.

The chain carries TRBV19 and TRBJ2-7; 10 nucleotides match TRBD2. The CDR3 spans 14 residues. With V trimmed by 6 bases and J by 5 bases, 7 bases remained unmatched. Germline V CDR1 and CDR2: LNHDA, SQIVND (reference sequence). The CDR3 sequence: CASRASGSSDEQYF. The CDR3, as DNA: TGTGCCAGTAGGGCTAGCGGGAGTTCGGACGAGCAGTACTTC.

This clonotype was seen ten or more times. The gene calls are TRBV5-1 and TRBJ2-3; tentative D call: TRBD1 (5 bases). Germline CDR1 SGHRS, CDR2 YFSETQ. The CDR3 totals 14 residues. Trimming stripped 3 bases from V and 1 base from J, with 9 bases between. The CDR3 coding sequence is TGCGCCAGCAGCTCCGTAGGGGGCACAGATACGCAGTATTTT. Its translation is CASSSVGGTDTQYF.

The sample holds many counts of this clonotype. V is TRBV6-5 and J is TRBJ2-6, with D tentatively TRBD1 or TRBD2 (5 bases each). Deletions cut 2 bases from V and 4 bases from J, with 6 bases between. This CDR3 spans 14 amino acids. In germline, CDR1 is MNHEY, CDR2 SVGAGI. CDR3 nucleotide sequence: TGTGCCAGCAGTTACGGGACCGGGGCCAACGTCCTGACTTTC. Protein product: CASSYGTGANVLTF.

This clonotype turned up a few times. The CDR3 DNA follows: TGTGCCTGGACGGGGGTTTATACAGATACGCAGTATTTT. Its translation: CAWTGVYTDTQYF. V usage is TRBV30 and J usage is TRBJ2-3; perhaps TRBD2 as D (6 bases). Between the trimmed V and J ends, which lost 4 bases and 3 bases, there was a span of 11 bases. Germline values: CDR1 GTSNPN, CDR2 SVGIG (reference sequence). This CDR3 region has 13 residues.

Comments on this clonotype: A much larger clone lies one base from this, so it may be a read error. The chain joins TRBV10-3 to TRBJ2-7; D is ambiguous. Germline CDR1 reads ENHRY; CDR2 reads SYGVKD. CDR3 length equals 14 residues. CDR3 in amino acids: CAISASTTNYEPYF. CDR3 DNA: TGTGCCATCAGTGCGTCGACAACGAACTACGAGCCGTACTTC.

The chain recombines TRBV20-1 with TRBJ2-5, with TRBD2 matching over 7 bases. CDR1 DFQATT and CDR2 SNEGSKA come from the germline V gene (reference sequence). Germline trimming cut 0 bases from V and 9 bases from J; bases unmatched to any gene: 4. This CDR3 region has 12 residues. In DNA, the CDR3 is TGCAGTGCTAGAGATTGGGAGGGTTCCCAGTACTTC. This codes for CSARDWEGSQYF.

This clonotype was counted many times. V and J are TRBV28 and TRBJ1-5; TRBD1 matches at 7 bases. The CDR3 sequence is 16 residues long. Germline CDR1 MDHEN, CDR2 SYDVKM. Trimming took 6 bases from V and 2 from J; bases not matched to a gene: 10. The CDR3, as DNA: TGTGCCAGCAGACATATTCGACAGGGCGGCAATCAGCCCCAGCATTTT. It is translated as CASRHIRQGGNQPQHF.

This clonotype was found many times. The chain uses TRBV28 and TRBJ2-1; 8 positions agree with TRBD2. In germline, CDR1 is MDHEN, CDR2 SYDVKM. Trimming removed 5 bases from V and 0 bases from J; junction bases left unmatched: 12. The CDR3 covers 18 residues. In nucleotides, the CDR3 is TGTGCCAGCAGTCCGCCAACTAGCGGACCTAGCTCCTACAATGAGCAGTTCTTC. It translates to CASSPPTSGPSSYNEQFF.

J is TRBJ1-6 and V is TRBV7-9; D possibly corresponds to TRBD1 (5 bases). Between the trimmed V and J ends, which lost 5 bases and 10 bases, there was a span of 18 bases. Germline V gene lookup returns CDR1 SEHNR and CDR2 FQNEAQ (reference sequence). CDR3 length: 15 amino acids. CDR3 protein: CASSPLARGRSPLHF. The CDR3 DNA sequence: TGTGCCAGCAGCCCCCTTGCGCGGGGACGATCACCCCTCCACTTT. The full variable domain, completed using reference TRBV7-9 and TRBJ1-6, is DTGVSQNPRHKITKRGQNVTFRCDPISEHNRLYWYRQTLGQGPEFLTYFQNEAQLEKSRLLSDRFSAERPKGSFSTLEIQRTEQGDSAMYLCASSPLARGRSPLHFGNGTRLTVT.

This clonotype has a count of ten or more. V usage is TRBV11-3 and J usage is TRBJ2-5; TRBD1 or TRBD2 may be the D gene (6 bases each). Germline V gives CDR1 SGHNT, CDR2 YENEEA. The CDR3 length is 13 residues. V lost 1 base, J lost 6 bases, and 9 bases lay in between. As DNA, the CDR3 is TGTGCCAGCAGCTTAGCGGGGGCCCAGACCCAGTACTTC. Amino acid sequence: CASSLAGAQTQYF.

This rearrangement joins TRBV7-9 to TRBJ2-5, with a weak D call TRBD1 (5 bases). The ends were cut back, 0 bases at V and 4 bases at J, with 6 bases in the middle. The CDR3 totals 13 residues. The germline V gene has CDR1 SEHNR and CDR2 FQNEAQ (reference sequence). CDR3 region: CASSLARAETQYF. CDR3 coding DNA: TGTGCCAGCAGCTTAGCCAGGGCAGAGACCCAGTACTTC.

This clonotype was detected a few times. The CDR3 region has the DNA TGTGCCAGCAGCCAAACGGGACAGGGGTATTCACCCCTCCACTTT. It specifies CASSQTGQGYSPLHF. This sequence joins TRBV4-2 and TRBJ1-6; 10 bases are shared with TRBD1. The J segment lost 8 bases and the V segment lost 2 bases, leaving 3 bases of the junction unmatched. This CDR3 spans 15 amino acids. Germline V lookup: CDR1 LGHNA, CDR2 YNFKEQ.